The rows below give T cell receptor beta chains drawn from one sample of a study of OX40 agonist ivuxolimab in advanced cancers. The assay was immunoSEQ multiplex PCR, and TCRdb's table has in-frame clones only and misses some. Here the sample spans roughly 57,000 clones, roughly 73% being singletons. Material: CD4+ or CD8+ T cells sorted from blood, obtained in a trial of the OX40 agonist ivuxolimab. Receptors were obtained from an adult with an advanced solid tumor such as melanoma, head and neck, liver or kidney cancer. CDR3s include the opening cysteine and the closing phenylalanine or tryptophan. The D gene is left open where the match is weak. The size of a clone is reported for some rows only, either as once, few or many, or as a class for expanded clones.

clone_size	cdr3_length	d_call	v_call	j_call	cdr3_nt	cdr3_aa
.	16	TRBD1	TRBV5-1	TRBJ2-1	TGCGCCAGCAGCTTGGGTGGGACAGGGAAAGGCAATGAGCAGTTCTTC	CASSLGGTGKGNEQFF
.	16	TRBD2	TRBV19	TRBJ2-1	TGTGCCAGTTCGGACAAGGCGGGGGGTTCGTTCAATGAGCAGTTCTTC	CASSDKAGGSFNEQFF
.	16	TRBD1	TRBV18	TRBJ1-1	TGTGCCAGCTCACCTCTCCCGACAGGGGGAGAAACTGAAGCTTTCTTT	CASSPLPTGGETEAFF
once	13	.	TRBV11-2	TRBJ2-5	TGTGCCAGCAGCTTTGACAGGCGCGAGACCCAGTACTTC	CASSFDRRETQYF
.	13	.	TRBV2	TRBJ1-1	TGTGCCAGCAGTGAGTACATGAACACTGAAGCTTTCTTT	CASSEYMNTEAFF
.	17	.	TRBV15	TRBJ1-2	TGTGCCACCAGCAGAGATGTCAAAACACGGGGGAACTATGGCTACACCTTC	CATSRDVKTRGNYGYTF
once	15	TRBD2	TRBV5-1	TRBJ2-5	TGCGCCAGCAGCAGGACTAGCGGGAGCCAAGAGACCCAGTACTTC	CASSRTSGSQETQYF
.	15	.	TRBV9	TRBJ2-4	TGTGCCAGCAGCGTAATAAGGGGGGCCAAAAACATTCAGTACTTC	CASSVIRGAKNIQYF
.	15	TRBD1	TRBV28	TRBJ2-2	TGTGCCAGCAGTTCCGGGACAGCAAACACCGGGGAGCTGTTTTTT	CASSSGTANTGELFF
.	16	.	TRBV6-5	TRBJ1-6	TGTGCCAGCAGTTATGAGGGGGTTACTTATAATTCACCCCTCCACTTT	CASSYEGVTYNSPLHF
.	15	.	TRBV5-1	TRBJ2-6	TGCGCCAGCAGCTCTTCACGCTCTGGGGCCAACGTCCTGACTTTC	CASSSSRSGANVLTF
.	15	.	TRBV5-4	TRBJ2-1	TGTGCCAGCAGTCCTACGTCCGCTAGCGTCGATGAGCAGTTCTTC	CASSPTSASVDEQFF
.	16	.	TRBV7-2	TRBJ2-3	TGTGCCAGCAGCTTATCCACGGGACCAGTCACAGATACGCAGTATTTT	CASSLSTGPVTDTQYF
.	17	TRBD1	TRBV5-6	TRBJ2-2	TGTGCCAGCAGCTTGTTCCCGGACAGGCAGAACACCGGGGAGCTGTTTTTT	CASSLFPDRQNTGELFF
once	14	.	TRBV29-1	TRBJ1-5	TGCAGCGCCTCAGACGGGGCAGGCAATCAGCCCCAGCATTTT	CSASDGAGNQPQHF
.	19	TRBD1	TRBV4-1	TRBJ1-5	TGCGCCAGCAGCCAAGGGACGGGACAGGGTAGTTTTGGCAATCAGCCCCAGCATTTT	CASSQGTGQGSFGNQPQHF
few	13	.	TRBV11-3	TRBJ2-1	TGTGCCAGCAGCTCACAGGCGCTCAATGAGCAGTTCTTC	CASSSQALNEQFF
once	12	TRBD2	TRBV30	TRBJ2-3	TGTGCCTGGCTTAGTAGCGGGGCTACGCAGTATTTT	CAWLSSGATQYF
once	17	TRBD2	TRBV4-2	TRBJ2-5	TGTGCCAGCAGTTCGGGGACTAGCGGGGGACCTCAAGAGACCCAGTACTTC	CASSSGTSGGPQETQYF
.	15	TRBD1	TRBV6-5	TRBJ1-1	TGTGCCAGCAGTTACTCCGGGACAGGTAACACTGAAGCTTTCTTT	CASSYSGTGNTEAFF
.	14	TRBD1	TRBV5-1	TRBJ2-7	TGCGCCAGCAGCTTGGGACAGGGGATCTACGAGCAGTACTTC	CASSLGQGIYEQYF
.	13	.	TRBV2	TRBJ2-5	TGTGCCAGCAGGCTAACAGTGGAGGGGACCCAGTACTTC	CASRLTVEGTQYF
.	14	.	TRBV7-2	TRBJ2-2	TGTGCCAGCAGCTTACAGGGTGCCACCGGGGAGCTGTTTTTT	CASSLQGATGELFF
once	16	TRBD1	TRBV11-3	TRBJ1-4	TGTGCCAGCAGCCTGTCAGGGGGACAGGGGAAGGCAAAACTGTTTTTT	CASSLSGGQGKAKLFF
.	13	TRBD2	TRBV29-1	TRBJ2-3	TGCAGCGGGGGGGGACTAACCACAGATACGCAGTATTTT	CSGGGLTTDTQYF